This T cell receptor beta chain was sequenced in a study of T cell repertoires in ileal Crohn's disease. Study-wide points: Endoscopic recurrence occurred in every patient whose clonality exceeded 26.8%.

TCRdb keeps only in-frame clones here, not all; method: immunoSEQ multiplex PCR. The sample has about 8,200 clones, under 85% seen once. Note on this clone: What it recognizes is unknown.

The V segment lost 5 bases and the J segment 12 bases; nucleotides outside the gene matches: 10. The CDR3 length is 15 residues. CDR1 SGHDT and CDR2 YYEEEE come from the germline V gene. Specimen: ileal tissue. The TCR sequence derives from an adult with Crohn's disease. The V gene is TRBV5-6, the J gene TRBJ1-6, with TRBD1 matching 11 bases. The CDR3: CASSMGGTGGKPLHF. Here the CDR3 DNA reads TGTGCCAGCAGTATGGGGGGGACAGGGGGGAAACCCCTCCACTTT. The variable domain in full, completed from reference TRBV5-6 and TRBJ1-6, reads DAGVTQSPTHLIKTRGQQVTLRCSPKSGHDTVSWYQQALGQGPQFIFQYYEEEERQRGNFPDRFSGHQFPNYSSELNVNALLLGDSALYLCASSMGGTGGKPLHFGNGTRLTVT.